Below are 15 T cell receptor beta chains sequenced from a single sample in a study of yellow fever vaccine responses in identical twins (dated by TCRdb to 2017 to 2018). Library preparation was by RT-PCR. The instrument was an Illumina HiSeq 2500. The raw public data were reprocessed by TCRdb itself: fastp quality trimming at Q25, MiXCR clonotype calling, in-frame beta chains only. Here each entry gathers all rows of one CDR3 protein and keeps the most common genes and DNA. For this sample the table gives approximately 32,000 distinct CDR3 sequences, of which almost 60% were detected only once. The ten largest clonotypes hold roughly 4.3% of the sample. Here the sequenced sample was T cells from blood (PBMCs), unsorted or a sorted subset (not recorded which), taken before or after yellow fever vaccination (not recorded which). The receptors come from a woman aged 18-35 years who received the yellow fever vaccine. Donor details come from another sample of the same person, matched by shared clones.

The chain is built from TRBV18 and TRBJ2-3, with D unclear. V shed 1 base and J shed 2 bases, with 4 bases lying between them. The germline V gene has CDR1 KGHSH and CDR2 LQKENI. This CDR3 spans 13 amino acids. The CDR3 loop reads CASSPRTTDTQYF. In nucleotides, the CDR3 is TGTGCCAGCTCACCACGGACCACAGATACGCAGTATTTT. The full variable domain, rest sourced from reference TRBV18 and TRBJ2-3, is NAGVMQNPRHLVRRRGQEARLRCSPMKGHSHVYWYRQLPEEGLKFMVYLQKENIIDESGMPKERFSAEFPKEGPSILRIQQVVRGDSAAYFCASSPRTTDTQYFGPGTRLTVL.

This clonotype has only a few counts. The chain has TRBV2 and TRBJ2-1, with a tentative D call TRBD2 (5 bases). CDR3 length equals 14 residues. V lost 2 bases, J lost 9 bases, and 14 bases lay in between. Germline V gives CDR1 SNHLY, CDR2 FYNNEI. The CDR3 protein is CASSETTPGGEQFF. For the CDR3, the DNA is TGTGCCAGCAGTGAAACGACTCCTGGAGGTGAGCAGTTCTTC.

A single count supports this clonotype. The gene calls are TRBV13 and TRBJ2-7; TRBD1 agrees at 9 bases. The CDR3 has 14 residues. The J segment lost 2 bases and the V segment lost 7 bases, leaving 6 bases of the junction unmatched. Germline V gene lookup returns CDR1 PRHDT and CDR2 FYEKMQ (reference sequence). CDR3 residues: CASKVGTGTYEQYV. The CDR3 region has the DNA TGTGCCAGCAAGGTCGGGACAGGGACCTACGAGCAGTACGTC.

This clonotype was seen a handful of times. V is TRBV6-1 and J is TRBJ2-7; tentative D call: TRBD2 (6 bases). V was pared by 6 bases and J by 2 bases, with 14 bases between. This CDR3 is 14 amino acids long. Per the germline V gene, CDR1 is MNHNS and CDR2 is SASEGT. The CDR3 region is CASRSSWGAYEQYV. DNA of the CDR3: TGTGCCAGCAGAAGCTCGTGGGGGGCCTACGAGCAGTACGTC.

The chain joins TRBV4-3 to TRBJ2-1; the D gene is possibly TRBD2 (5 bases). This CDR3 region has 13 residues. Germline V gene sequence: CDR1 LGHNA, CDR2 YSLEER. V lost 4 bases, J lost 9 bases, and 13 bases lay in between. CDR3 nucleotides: TGCGCCAGCAGCCGGGCTTGGAGCGGTGAGCAGTTCTTC. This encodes CASSRAWSGEQFF.

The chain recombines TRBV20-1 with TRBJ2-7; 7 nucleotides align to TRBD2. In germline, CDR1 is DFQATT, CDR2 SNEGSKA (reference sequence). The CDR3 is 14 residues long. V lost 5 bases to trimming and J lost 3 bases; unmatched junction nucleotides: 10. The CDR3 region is CSARTTSSHYEQYF. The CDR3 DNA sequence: TGCAGTGCTCGTACGACTAGCAGCCACTACGAGCAGTACTTC.

The DNA for the CDR3 is TGTGCCAGCAGCCCGAGTCCTCTGGTCGCCCACATTCAGTACTTC. It codes for CASSPSPLVAHIQYF. V and J are TRBV11-3 and TRBJ2-4; D is undetermined. Looked up from germline, CDR1 is SGHNT and CDR2 is YENEEA. This CDR3 region has 15 residues. V shed 5 bases and J shed 8 bases, with 19 bases lying between them.

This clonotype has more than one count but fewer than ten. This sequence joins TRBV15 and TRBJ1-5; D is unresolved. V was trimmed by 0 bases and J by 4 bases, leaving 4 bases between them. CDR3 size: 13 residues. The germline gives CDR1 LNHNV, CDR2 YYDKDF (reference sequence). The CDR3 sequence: CATSREGNQPQHF. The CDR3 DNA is TGTGCCACCAGCAGAGAGGGTAATCAGCCCCAGCATTTT. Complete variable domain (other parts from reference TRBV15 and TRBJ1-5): DAMVIQNPRYQVTQFGKPVTLSCSQTLNHNVMYWYQQKSSQAPKLLFHYYDKDFNNEADTPDNFQSRRPNTSFCFLDIRSPGLGDTAMYLCATSREGNQPQHFGDGTRLSIL.

Written as DNA, the CDR3 is TGTGCCAGCAGCTCAGACAGGGGCGGCACCGGGGAGCTGTTTTTT. It is translated as CASSSDRGGTGELFF. The genes are TRBV5-5 and TRBJ2-2; 8 nucleotides line up with TRBD1. Germline V gene sequence: CDR1 SGHKS, CDR2 YYEKEE (reference sequence). Trimming cost V 3 bases and J 4 bases; bases outside gene matches: 5. There are 15 residues in the CDR3.

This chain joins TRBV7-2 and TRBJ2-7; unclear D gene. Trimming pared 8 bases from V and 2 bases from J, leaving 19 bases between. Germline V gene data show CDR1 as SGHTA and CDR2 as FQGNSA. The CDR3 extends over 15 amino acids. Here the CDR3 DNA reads TGTGCCAGCTTTATGGGCAGCTCTCCTACCTACGAGCAGTACTTC. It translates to CASFMGSSPTYEQYF.

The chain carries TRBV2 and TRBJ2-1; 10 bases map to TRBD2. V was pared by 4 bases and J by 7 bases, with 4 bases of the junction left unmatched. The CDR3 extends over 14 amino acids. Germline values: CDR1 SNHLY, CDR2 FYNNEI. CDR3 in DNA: TGTGCCAGCAGTGTAGCGGGGGGTACGAATGAGCAGTTCTTC. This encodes CASSVAGGTNEQFF. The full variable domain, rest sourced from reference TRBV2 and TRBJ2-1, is EPEVTQTPSHQVTQMGQEVILRCVPISNHLYFYWYRQILGQKVEFLVSFYNNEISEKSEIFDDQFSVERPDGSNFTLKIRSTKLEDSAMYFCASSVAGGTNEQFFGPGTRLTVL.

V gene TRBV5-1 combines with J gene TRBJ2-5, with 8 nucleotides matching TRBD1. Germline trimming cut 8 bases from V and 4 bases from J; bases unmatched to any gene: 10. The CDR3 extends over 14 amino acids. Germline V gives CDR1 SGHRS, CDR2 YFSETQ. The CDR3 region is CASRSSGGAETQYF. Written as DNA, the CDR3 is TGCGCCAGTAGATCCTCAGGGGGCGCAGAGACCCAGTACTTC.

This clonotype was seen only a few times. The CDR3 spells CASSLMGNSGNTIYF. The DNA for the CDR3 is TGTGCCAGCAGCTTGATGGGGAACTCTGGAAACACCATATATTTT. The V call is TRBV5-4, the J call TRBJ1-3; D not resolved. The germline CDR1 and CDR2 sequences are SGHNT and YYREEE (reference sequence). The length of the CDR3 is 15 residues. Trimming left V 1 base short and J 0 bases short, with 8 bases between.

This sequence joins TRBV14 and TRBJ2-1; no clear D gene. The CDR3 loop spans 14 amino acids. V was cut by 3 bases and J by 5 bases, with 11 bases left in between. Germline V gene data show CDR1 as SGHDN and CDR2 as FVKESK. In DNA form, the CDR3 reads TGTGCCAGCAGCCATAAGGGTGTGGACAATGAGCAGTTCTTC. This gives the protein CASSHKGVDNEQFF.

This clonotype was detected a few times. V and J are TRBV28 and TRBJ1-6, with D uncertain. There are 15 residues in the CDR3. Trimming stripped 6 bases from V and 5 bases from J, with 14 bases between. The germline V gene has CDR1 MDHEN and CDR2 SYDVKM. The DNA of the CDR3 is TGTGCCAGCAGCCCCTACGAAAACCATAATTCACCCCTCCACTTT. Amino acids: CASSPYENHNSPLHF.